These T cell receptor beta chains were read from a single sample in a study of vaccination effects on CD4 cells after COVID-19. Here immunoSEQ multiplex PCR was the method, and the copy in TCRdb shows in-frame clones only, minus some. The sample consists of 70,000 or so clones, about 78% of them appearing once. No cognate antigen is known for these TCRs. The source was CD4+ T cells from PBMCs cultured with SARS-CoV-2 spike peptides, collected before COVID-19 vaccination. These TCRs come from a human donor who received a COVID-19 vaccine. Both conserved end residues are part of each CDR3. The D gene is left open where the match is weak. Clone size is stated in some rows and not others, as once, few, many or a class when expanded.

CDR3nt: TGTGCCAGTAGTAAGGGGAACCCCGGGGGCGGAGGTGCCAAACTGTTTTTT; CDR3aa: CASSKGNPGGGGAKLFF; abundance: .; v_gene: TRBV19; d_gene: .; j_gene: TRBJ1-4
CDR3nt: TGTGCCATCAGTGAGTCGGATGGGTTAGGGGGATTGGACACTGAAGCTTTCTTT; CDR3aa: CAISESDGLGGLDTEAFF; abundance: .; v_gene: TRBV10-3; d_gene: .; j_gene: TRBJ1-1
CDR3nt: TGTGCCAGCAGCCGTCGCTCTGGGGCCAACGTCCTGACTTTC; CDR3aa: CASSRRSGANVLTF; abundance: few; v_gene: TRBV3-1/TRBV3-2; d_gene: .; j_gene: TRBJ2-6
CDR3nt: TGTGCCAGCAGTTTCGGGACAGGGGCCCTGAATCAGCCCCAGCATTTT; CDR3aa: CASSFGTGALNQPQHF; abundance: .; v_gene: TRBV6-6; d_gene: TRBD1; j_gene: TRBJ1-5
CDR3nt: TGTGCCAGCAGCTACGAGGGGGGGCCGTCAAAGACCCAGTACTTC; CDR3aa: CASSYEGGPSKTQYF; abundance: .; v_gene: TRBV11-2; d_gene: .; j_gene: TRBJ2-5
CDR3nt: TGTGCCAGCCAAAATCAGCTGCTCACTGAAGCTTTCTTT; CDR3aa: CASQNQLLTEAFF; abundance: .; v_gene: TRBV12-3/TRBV12-4; d_gene: .; j_gene: TRBJ1-1
CDR3nt: TGTGCCAGCAGTAATCCGGGACAGGGCTCCGGGGAGCTGTTTTTT; CDR3aa: CASSNPGQGSGELFF; abundance: .; v_gene: TRBV25-1; d_gene: TRBD1; j_gene: TRBJ2-2
CDR3nt: TGTGCCAGCAGTTGGACGGATGAAGCTTTCTTT; CDR3aa: CASSWTDEAFF; abundance: .; v_gene: TRBV2; d_gene: .; j_gene: TRBJ1-1
CDR3nt: TGCGCCAGCAGCTTGAAACAGGGGGCCCAAGAGACCCAGTACTTC; CDR3aa: CASSLKQGAQETQYF; abundance: .; v_gene: TRBV5-1; d_gene: TRBD1; j_gene: TRBJ2-5
CDR3nt: TGCGCCACCAAACAGACATCAACTAATGAAAAACTGTTTTTT; CDR3aa: CATKQTSTNEKLFF; abundance: .; v_gene: TRBV10-1; d_gene: .; j_gene: TRBJ1-4
CDR3nt: TGTGCCATCAGTGAGTTCAGGGGGGAAAACACTGAAGCTTTCTTT; CDR3aa: CAISEFRGENTEAFF; abundance: .; v_gene: TRBV10-3; d_gene: TRBD1; j_gene: TRBJ1-1
CDR3nt: TGTGCCAGCAGTGATTCGAGGGGGGGCCAAGAGACCCAGTACTTC; CDR3aa: CASSDSRGGQETQYF; abundance: .; v_gene: TRBV2; d_gene: .; j_gene: TRBJ2-5
CDR3nt: TGTGCCAGTAGTATCCAGGCTGGGGCCAACGTCCTGACTTTC; CDR3aa: CASSIQAGANVLTF; abundance: few; v_gene: TRBV19; d_gene: .; j_gene: TRBJ2-6
CDR3nt: TGTGCCAGCAGCTCCGGGTTAGCTGGAAACACCATATATTTT; CDR3aa: CASSSGLAGNTIYF; abundance: .; v_gene: TRBV13; d_gene: .; j_gene: TRBJ1-3
CDR3nt: TGTGCCAGCAGCCATTCGCCCCAGCATTTT; CDR3aa: CASSHSPQHF; abundance: .; v_gene: TRBV3-1/TRBV3-2; d_gene: .; j_gene: TRBJ1-5
CDR3nt: TGTGCCAGCAGCCTCGAGGGGACAGGAGGCCAGCCCCAGCATTTT; CDR3aa: CASSLEGTGGQPQHF; abundance: .; v_gene: TRBV9; d_gene: TRBD1; j_gene: TRBJ1-5
CDR3nt: TGTGCCAGCAGTTCCCAGGTGGGACCCCTGATAACTGAAGCTTTCTTT; CDR3aa: CASSSQVGPLITEAFF; abundance: .; v_gene: TRBV6-2/TRBV6-3; d_gene: .; j_gene: TRBJ1-1
CDR3nt: TGTGCCAGCGCGGGTCCGGACTATGGCTACACCTTC; CDR3aa: CASAGPDYGYTF; abundance: .; v_gene: TRBV6-5; d_gene: .; j_gene: TRBJ1-2
CDR3nt: TGTGCCACCAGTGATATTGGGGGGGGCCGAGAGACCCAGTACTTC; CDR3aa: CATSDIGGGRETQYF; abundance: once; v_gene: TRBV24-1; d_gene: .; j_gene: TRBJ2-5
CDR3nt: TGTGCCAGTAGTACCCCGTGGGTCGGTCAGCCCCAGCATTTT; CDR3aa: CASSTPWVGQPQHF; abundance: .; v_gene: TRBV19; d_gene: .; j_gene: TRBJ1-5